This passage covers 26 T cell receptor beta chains from one sample sequenced in a study of cytomegalovirus exposure and HLA in healthy donors. In the PCR, 60 Vbeta and 13 Jbeta primers were used. Profiled with immunoSEQ multiplex PCR; TCRdb holds only in-frame clones, not every one. In the table there are 150,000 or so clones, about 73% of which are singletons. The material sequenced was PBMCs. These TCRs come from a woman in her fifties or sixties in good health and CMV-seropositive.

V is TRBV5-4 and J is TRBJ1-2, with D perhaps matching TRBD1 (5 bases). CDR3 length: 14 residues. CDR1 and CDR2 (germline): SGHNT, YYREEE (reference sequence). V shed 5 bases and J shed 2 bases, with 13 bases lying between them. CDR3 coding DNA: TGTGCCAGCAGTACTGCCCGGGGGAACTATGGCTACACCTTC. Residues: CASSTARGNYGYTF.

This rearrangement joins TRBV9 to TRBJ1-1, with a tentative D call TRBD1 (6 bases). The CDR3 is 14 amino acids. Germline V CDR1 and CDR2: SGDLS, YYNGEE. V was shortened by 4 bases and J by 1 base, with 11 bases between the two germline ends. CDR3 nucleotide sequence: TGTGCCAGCAGCAACCTACAGGGGAACACTGAAGCTTTCTTT. Translated: CASSNLQGNTEAFF.

The V and J genes are TRBV7-9 and TRBJ2-1, with 12 bases identical to TRBD1. The CDR3 runs to 18 residues. J gave up 0 bases and V 5 bases, and 8 bases lay outside the gene matches. The germline CDR1 and CDR2 sequences are SEHNR and FQNEAQ (reference sequence). The CDR3 loop reads CASSPGTGGPSSYNEQFF. The CDR3 nucleotides read TGTGCCAGCAGCCCCGGGACAGGGGGCCCTAGCTCCTACAATGAGCAGTTCTTC.

The chain uses TRBV7-9 and TRBJ1-2; D gene unclear. Germline loops: CDR1 SEHNR, CDR2 FQNEAQ (reference sequence). V gave up 1 base and J gave up 4 bases, with 7 bases separating them. The CDR3 totals 13 residues. The DNA of the CDR3 is TGTGCCAGCAGCTTAGTGCTCAGCTATGGCTACACCTTC. It encodes CASSLVLSYGYTF.

This clone has more than one count but fewer than ten. The sample holds other DNA sequences that translate to the same CDR3. The CDR3 here is CASSERGWSGYTF. The CDR3 DNA is TGTGCCAGCAGTGAGAGAGGTTGGAGTGGCTACACCTTC. This chain uses TRBV6-1 with TRBJ1-2; D uncertain. The V end lost 3 bases, the J end lost 7 bases, and 12 bases lay between the germline ends. CDR1 is MNHNS and CDR2 is SASEGT in the germline V gene. CDR3 length: 13 residues.

V and J are TRBV6-5 and TRBJ2-1, with TRBD2 matching 10 bases. CDR3 length: 14 amino acids. Germline V lookup: CDR1 MNHEY, CDR2 SVGAGI. With V trimmed by 6 bases and J by 7 bases, 6 bases remained unmatched. The CDR3 loop reads CASSYGLAANEQFF. CDR3 DNA sequence: TGTGCCAGCAGCTACGGACTAGCGGCAAATGAGCAGTTCTTC.

The chain carries TRBV29-1 and TRBJ1-2; TRBD1 agrees at 9 bases. From germline, CDR1 is SQVTM and CDR2 ANQGSEA. V gave up 1 base and J gave up 6 bases; unmatched junction bases: 12. The CDR3 length is 16 residues. CDR3 nucleotide sequence: TGCAGCGTTGAAGGCTGGGGGGACAGGGTAAACCATGGCTACACCTTC. Translating it yields CSVEGWGDRVNHGYTF.

V is TRBV6-5 and J is TRBJ1-2, with D possibly matching TRBD1 (5 bases). Per the germline V gene, CDR1 is MNHEY and CDR2 is SVGAGI. The CDR3 length is 11 residues. Trimming stripped 5 bases from V and 13 bases from J, with 14 bases between. In DNA, the CDR3 is TGTGCCAGCAGTGAGGGGACTTGGAGCACCTTC. Its translation is CASSEGTWSTF.

The rearrangement joins TRBV6-5 to TRBJ2-7; maybe TRBD1 (8 bases). Germline loops: CDR1 MNHEY, CDR2 SVGAGI. Trimming stripped 5 bases from V and 1 base from J, with 15 bases between. The CDR3 is made up of 15 amino acids. CDR3 bases: TGTGCCAGCAGTCAAACACAGGGGGGGTCCTACGAGCAGTACTTC. Protein product: CASSQTQGGSYEQYF.

The J gene is TRBJ1-2, the V gene TRBV5-6; no definite D call. The CDR3 loop spans 15 amino acids. The germline gives CDR1 SGHDT, CDR2 YYEEEE. Trimming took 4 bases from V and 5 from J, leaving 18 bases between them. DNA of the CDR3: TGTGCCAGCAGCCCCGAAGGCATCGCGCGGTATGGCTACACCTTC. Its protein product is CASSPEGIARYGYTF.

The V call is TRBV5-4, the J call TRBJ1-2, with TRBD1 matching over 7 bases. The CDR3 is 15 residues long. Trimming took 0 bases from V and 2 from J; bases not matched to a gene: 4. Germline V gene data show CDR1 as SGHNT and CDR2 as YYREEE (reference sequence). The CDR3 is CASSLGDRVNYGYTF. For the CDR3, the DNA is TGTGCCAGCAGCTTGGGTGACAGGGTCAACTATGGCTACACCTTC.

The chain joins TRBV19 to TRBJ1-5, with TRBD1 identical over 9 bases. CDR3 length equals 14 residues. CDR1 and CDR2 from the germline V gene are LNHDA and SQIVND (reference sequence). Trimming took 6 bases from V and 7 from J; bases not matched to a gene: 7. Written as DNA, the CDR3 is TGTGCCAGTAGAGAACAGGGGGCAAGGCAGCCCCAGCATTTT. Its translation is CASREQGARQPQHF. Together with reference TRBV19 and TRBJ1-5, the CDR3 gives the full variable domain: DGGITQSPKYLFRKEGQNVTLSCEQNLNHDAMYWYRQDPGQGLRLIYYSQIVNDFQKGDIAEGYSVSREKKESFPLTVTSAQKNPTAFYLCASREQGARQPQHFGDGTRLSIL.

This sequence joins TRBV13 and TRBJ2-3, with D possibly TRBD1 on 5 matching bases. CDR1 PRHDT and CDR2 FYEKMQ come from the germline V gene (reference sequence). Trimming removed 5 bases at V and 2 bases at J, with 20 bases between. The CDR3 runs to 17 residues. The CDR3 nucleotides read TGTGCCAGCAGCCCCGCCCCCACGACAGTTCCCACAGATACGCAGTATTTT. It codes for CASSPAPTTVPTDTQYF.

There are a few counts of this clone. The J gene is TRBJ1-2, the V gene TRBV28; D possibly corresponds to TRBD1 (6 bases). Trimming took 11 bases from V and 3 from J, leaving 16 bases between them. CDR1 MDHEN and CDR2 SYDVKM come from the germline V gene. The CDR3 is 13 amino acids. The CDR3 sequence is CAGGSGRDYGYTF. The CDR3 bases are TGTGCCGGGGGCTCCGGCCGTGACTATGGCTACACCTTC.

This clone was seen a handful of times. The chain recombines TRBV18 with TRBJ2-7; 9 bases are a match to TRBD1. The CDR3 covers 15 residues. V shed 1 base and J 7 bases; nucleotides not matched to a gene: 8. Germline V gene lookup returns CDR1 KGHSH and CDR2 LQKENI. CDR3 nucleotide sequence: TGTGCCAGCTCACCACAGGGACAGGGAATTGGGGAGCAGTACTTC. Protein sequence: CASSPQGQGIGEQYF.

The gene calls are TRBV25-1 and TRBJ1-5; 7 nucleotides line up with TRBD1. This CDR3 has 14 amino acids. Germline V gene data show CDR1 as MGHDK and CDR2 as SYGVNS. J was trimmed by 7 bases and V by 8 bases; bases with no gene match: 11. The CDR3 sequence: CASPGRGRRQPQHF. CDR3 nucleotides: TGTGCCAGCCCCGGAAGGGGGCGACGGCAGCCCCAGCATTTT. Together with reference TRBV25-1 and TRBJ1-5, the CDR3 gives the full variable domain: EADIYQTPRYLVIGTGKKITLECSQTMGHDKMYWYQQDPGMELHLIHYSYGVNSTEKGDLSSESTVSRIRTEHFPLTLESARPSHTSQYLCASPGRGRRQPQHFGDGTRLSIL.

V usage is TRBV19 and J usage is TRBJ1-1, with 8 positions matching TRBD1. The CDR3 has 13 residues. V trimming: 4 bases; J trimming: 10 bases; junction bases outside the gene matches: 8. The germline V gene encodes CDR1 LNHDA and CDR2 SQIVND (reference sequence). The CDR3 region has the DNA TGTGCCAGTAGTACCACAGGGGGATCTGGAGCTTTCTTT. Protein product: CASSTTGGSGAFF.

This rearrangement joins TRBV29-1 to TRBJ1-2; 7 nucleotides align to TRBD1. Germline CDR1 SQVTM, CDR2 ANQGSEA. CDR3 length: 13 amino acids. V trimming: 7 bases; J trimming: 7 bases; junction bases outside the gene matches: 12. For the CDR3, the DNA is TGCAGCGATACCCGACAGGGAGCAAGTGGCTACACCTTC. It yields the protein CSDTRQGASGYTF.

In DNA, the CDR3 is TGTGCCAGCAGCAGGAGCTCCTACGAGCAGTACTTC. Protein: CASSRSSYEQYF. The chain couples TRBV7-2 to TRBJ2-7, with D unresolved. Per the germline V gene, CDR1 is SGHTA and CDR2 is FQGNSA. The CDR3 runs 12 residues. V shed 5 bases and J shed 0 bases, with 5 bases lying between them.

The chain carries TRBV11-2 and TRBJ2-3; TRBD2 matches at 8 bases. The length of the CDR3 is 15 residues. Germline V gene data show CDR1 as SGHAT and CDR2 as FQNNGV. V lost 1 base and J lost 10; bases outside the gene matches: 10. This chain's CDR3 is CASSLVGLAGGAQYF. The DNA for the CDR3 is TGTGCCAGCAGCTTAGTCGGCCTAGCGGGTGGCGCGCAGTATTTT.

This chain links TRBV28 with TRBJ1-1, with 7 nucleotides matching TRBD1. The V gene's germline CDR1 is MDHEN and CDR2 SYDVKM. There are 15 residues in the CDR3. Trimming cost V 3 bases and J 11 bases; bases outside gene matches: 15. CDR3 region: CASSFRTGAASPAFF. The CDR3 bases are TGTGCCAGCAGTTTTAGGACAGGCGCGGCTAGTCCGGCTTTCTTT.

The V call is TRBV6-4, the J call TRBJ1-1; TRBD1 matches at 9 bases. CDR1 is MRHNA and CDR2 is SNTAGT in the germline V gene. J was trimmed by 6 bases and V by 4 bases; bases with no gene match: 9. The CDR3 is 15 residues long. The CDR3 DNA is TGTGCCAGCAGTGCTACGGGACAGGGTTTGGCTGAAGCTTTCTTT. Translation: CASSATGQGLAEAFF.

CDR3 in DNA: TGTGCCTGGACGAAGCTCCGGCTTAGCGGGGAAGGAGGCTACACCTTC. This sequence encodes CAWTKLRLSGEGGYTF. This chain uses TRBV30 with TRBJ1-2; no reliable D call. V dropped 4 bases and J dropped 8 bases, with 26 bases sitting between them. CDR3 length: 16 residues. Per germline, CDR1 GTSNPN and CDR2 SVGIG (reference sequence).

The chain recombines TRBV10-3 with TRBJ1-1, with D possibly matching TRBD1 (5 bases). V was pared by 7 bases and J by 5 bases, with 11 bases between. CDR3 length equals 12 residues. CDR1 is ENHRY and CDR2 is SYGVKD in the germline V gene. This CDR3 is CAIKGAGTEAFF. In nucleotides, the CDR3 is TGTGCCATCAAAGGGGCAGGTACTGAAGCTTTCTTT.

This clone was counted between two and nine times. The chain employs TRBV6-5 and TRBJ2-2; maybe TRBD1 (6 bases). V was shortened by 5 bases and J by 2 bases, with 9 bases between the two germline ends. CDR3 length: 14 residues. From germline, CDR1 is MNHEY and CDR2 SVGAGI. CDR3 DNA: TGTGCCAGCAGTCGGGACATTAACACCGGGGAGCTGTTTTTT. It codes for CASSRDINTGELFF.

J is TRBJ2-1 and V is TRBV5-1; 7 bases agree with TRBD2. J gave up 7 bases and V 7 bases, and 14 bases lay outside the gene matches. This CDR3 has 15 residues. Germline assignment: CDR1 SGHRS and CDR2 YFSETQ. The CDR3 nucleotides are TGCGCCAGCTTGGCCCAGGGCGGGAGTAGGAATGAGCAGTTCTTC. Amino acid sequence: CASLAQGGSRNEQFF.